This T cell receptor beta chain was sequenced for a study of cytomegalovirus exposure and HLA in healthy donors. Study-wide findings and caveats: Reports indicated that the classifier achieved high specificity and sensitivity in diagnosing cytomegalovirus status. Researchers reported from a later analysis that most CMV-associated TCR beta chains appeared HLA-restricted.

Details on this clone: Its target is unknown.

This PCR relied on a set of 60 Vbeta primers and 13 Jbeta primers. Sequenced by immunoSEQ multiplex PCR; TCRdb stores in-frame clones only, minus some. The sample consists of under 200,000 clones, about 81% of them appearing once. The V segment lost 2 bases and the J segment 9 bases; nucleotides outside the gene matches: 3. Germline V lookup: CDR1 MRHNA, CDR2 SNTAGT. The CDR3 covers 15 residues. The sequenced sample consisted of PBMCs. The source of this sequence is a girl aged 2 to 9 in good health and CMV-seropositive. V is TRBV6-4 and J is TRBJ2-1; 14 bases are shared with TRBD2. CDR3 sequence reads: CASSDGTSGSSEQFF. The DNA for the CDR3 is TGTGCCAGCAGTGACGGGACTAGCGGGAGTAGTGAGCAGTTCTTC.